One T cell receptor beta chain is described in this entry. CDR1 and CDR2 from the germline V gene are SGHTA and FQGTGA. The CDR3 length is 13 residues. V lost 6 bases to trimming and J lost 3 bases; unmatched junction nucleotides: 3. This sample stems from a study of blood T cell repertoires in COVID-19. Overall study: Specimens from acute and convalescent COVID-19 originated in the United States, Italy and Spain. T cells, B-cell-depleted T cells, or PBMCs supplied cDNA or gDNA.

Per the study methods: Cell counts per sample came from amplifying reference gene primers. The protocol was immunoSEQ multiplex PCR, while the TCRdb copy is restricted to in-frame clones and leaves out a portion. V and J calls and clone size are as listed in that table; D and trimming were resolved from the DNA. The sample includes roughly 220,000 clones, around four fifths of them seen just once. This chain uses TRBV7-3 with TRBJ1-1, with 8 bases aligning to TRBD1. The sequenced material came from peripheral blood. The source is a woman aged 55 to 70 who had recovered from COVID-19. CDR3 bases: TGTGCCAGCAGAGCGACAGGGGACACTGAAGCTTTCTTT. Residues: CASRATGDTEAFF. Together with reference TRBV7-3 and TRBJ1-1, the CDR3 gives the full variable domain: GAGVSQTPSNKVTEKGKYVELRCDPISGHTALYWYRQSLGQGPEFLIYFQGTGAADDSGLPNDRFFAVRPEGSVSTLKIQRTERGDSAVYLCASRATGDTEAFFGQGTRLTVV.